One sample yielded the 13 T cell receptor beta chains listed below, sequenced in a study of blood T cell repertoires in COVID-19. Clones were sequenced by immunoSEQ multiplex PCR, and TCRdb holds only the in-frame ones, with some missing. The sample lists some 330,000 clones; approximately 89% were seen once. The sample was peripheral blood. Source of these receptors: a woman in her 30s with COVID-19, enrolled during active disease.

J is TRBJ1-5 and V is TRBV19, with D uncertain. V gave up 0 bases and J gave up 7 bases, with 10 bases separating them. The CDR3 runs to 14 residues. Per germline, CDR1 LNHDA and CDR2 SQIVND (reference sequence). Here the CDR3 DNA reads TGTGCCAGTAGTATAGATGTGGAGGGACAGCCCCAGCATTTT. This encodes CASSIDVEGQPQHF.

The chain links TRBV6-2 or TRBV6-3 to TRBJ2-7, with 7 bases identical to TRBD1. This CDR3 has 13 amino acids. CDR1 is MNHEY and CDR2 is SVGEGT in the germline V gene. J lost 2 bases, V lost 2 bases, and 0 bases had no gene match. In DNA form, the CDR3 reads TGTGCCAGCAGTTACGACAGGGCCTACGAGCAGTACTTC. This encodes CASSYDRAYEQYF.

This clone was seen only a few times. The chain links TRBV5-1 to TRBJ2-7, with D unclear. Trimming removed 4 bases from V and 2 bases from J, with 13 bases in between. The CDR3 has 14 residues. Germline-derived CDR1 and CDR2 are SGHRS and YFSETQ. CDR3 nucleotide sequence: TGCGCCAGCAGCCGGAGTGAGGAAACCTACGAGCAGTACTTC. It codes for CASSRSEETYEQYF.

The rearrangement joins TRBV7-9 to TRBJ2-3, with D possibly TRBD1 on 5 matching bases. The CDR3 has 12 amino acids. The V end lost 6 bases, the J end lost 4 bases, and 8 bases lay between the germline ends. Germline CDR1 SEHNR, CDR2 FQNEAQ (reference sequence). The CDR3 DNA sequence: TGTGCCAGCAGGCAGGGATCAGATACGCAGTATTTT. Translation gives CASRQGSDTQYF. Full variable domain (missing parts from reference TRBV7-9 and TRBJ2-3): DTGVSQNPRHKITKRGQNVTFRCDPISEHNRLYWYRQTLGQGPEFLTYFQNEAQLEKSRLLSDRFSAERPKGSFSTLEIQRTEQGDSAMYLCASRQGSDTQYFGPGTRLTVL.

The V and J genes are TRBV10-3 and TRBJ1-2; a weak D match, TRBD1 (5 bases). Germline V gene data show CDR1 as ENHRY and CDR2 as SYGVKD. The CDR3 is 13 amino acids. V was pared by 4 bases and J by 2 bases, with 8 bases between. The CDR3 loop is CAISADKNYGYTF. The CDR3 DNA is TGTGCCATCAGTGCGGACAAGAACTATGGCTACACCTTC.

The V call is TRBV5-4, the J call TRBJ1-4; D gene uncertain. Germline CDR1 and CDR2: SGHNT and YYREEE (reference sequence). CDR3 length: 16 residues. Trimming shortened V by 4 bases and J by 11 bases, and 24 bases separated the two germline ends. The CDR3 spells CASSPEGGQPLGKLFF. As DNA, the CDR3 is TGTGCCAGCAGCCCTGAAGGAGGGCAGCCCTTGGGGAAACTGTTTTTT.

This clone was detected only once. This CDR3 is CASSLEGTYYGYTF. The DNA of the CDR3 is TGTGCCAGCAGTTTAGAGGGGACATACTATGGCTACACCTTC. This chain connects TRBV28 to TRBJ1-2; a possible D gene is TRBD1 (6 bases). Germline CDR1 MDHEN, CDR2 SYDVKM. The CDR3 runs to 14 residues. V was shortened by 2 bases and J by 3 bases, with 10 bases between the two germline ends.

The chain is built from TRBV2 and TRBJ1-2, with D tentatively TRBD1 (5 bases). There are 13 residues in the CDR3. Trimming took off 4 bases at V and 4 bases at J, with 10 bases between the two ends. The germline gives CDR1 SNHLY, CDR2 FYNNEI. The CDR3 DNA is TGTGCCAGCAGTGTGCAGGGTTCCTATGGCTACACCTTC. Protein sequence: CASSVQGSYGYTF.

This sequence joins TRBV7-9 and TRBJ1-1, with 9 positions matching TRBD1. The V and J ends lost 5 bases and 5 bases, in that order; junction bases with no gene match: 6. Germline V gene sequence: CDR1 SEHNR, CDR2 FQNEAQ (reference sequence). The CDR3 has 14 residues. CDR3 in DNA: TGTGCCAGCAGCCTCACAGGGGGCAAGACTGAAGCTTTCTTT. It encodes CASSLTGGKTEAFF.

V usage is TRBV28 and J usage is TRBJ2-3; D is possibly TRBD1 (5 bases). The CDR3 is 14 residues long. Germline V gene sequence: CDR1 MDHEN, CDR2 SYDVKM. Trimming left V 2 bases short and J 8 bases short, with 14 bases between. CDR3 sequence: CASSLVSGAGTQYF. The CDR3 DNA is TGTGCCAGCAGTTTAGTTAGTGGGGCCGGTACGCAGTATTTT.

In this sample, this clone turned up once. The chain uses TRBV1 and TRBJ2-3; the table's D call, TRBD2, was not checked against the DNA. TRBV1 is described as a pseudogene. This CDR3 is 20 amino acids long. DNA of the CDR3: TGCACCAGCAGCCAAGGAACTAGCGGGGGGTCCACGACCTTCACAGATACGCAGTATTTT. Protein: CTSSQGTSGGSTTFTDTQYF.

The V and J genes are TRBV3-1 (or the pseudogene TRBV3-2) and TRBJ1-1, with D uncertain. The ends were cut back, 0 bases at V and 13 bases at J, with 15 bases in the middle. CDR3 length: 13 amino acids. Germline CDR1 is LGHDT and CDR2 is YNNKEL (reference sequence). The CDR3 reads CASSQDESDRIFF. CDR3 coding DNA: TGTGCCAGCAGCCAAGATGAGAGCGACCGGATTTTCTTT.

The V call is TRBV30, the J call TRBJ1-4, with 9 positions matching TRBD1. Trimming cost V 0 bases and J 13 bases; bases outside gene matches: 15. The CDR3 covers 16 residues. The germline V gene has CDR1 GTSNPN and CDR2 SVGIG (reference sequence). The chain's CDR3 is CAWSVRGDREPRGLFF. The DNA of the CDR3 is TGTGCCTGGAGTGTACGGGGGGACAGGGAACCGAGGGGACTGTTTTTT.